This TCR beta chain appears in the sequencing data of a study of cytomegalovirus exposure and HLA in healthy donors. Study details: The early release's HLA-typed donors yielded approximately 81 million unique TCRs.

Both 60 Vbeta primers and 13 Jbeta primers went into the PCR. The protocol was immunoSEQ multiplex PCR, while the TCRdb copy is restricted to in-frame clones and leaves out a portion. Here the sample spans around 150,000 clones, 55% to 80% being singletons. Source material: PBMCs. The TCR was taken from a woman aged 40 to 55 in good health and CMV-seronegative.

As DNA, the CDR3 is TGTGCCAGCAGCCCCGAGACAGGATCCCACTACGAGCAGTACTTC. Protein product: CASSPETGSHYEQYF. The chain couples TRBV7-3 to TRBJ2-7; D possibly corresponds to TRBD1 (6 bases). Looked up from germline, CDR1 is SGHTA and CDR2 is FQGTGA. Trimming shortened V by 5 bases and J by 3 bases, and 17 bases separated the two germline ends. The CDR3 loop spans 15 amino acids.